Presented here are 2 T cell receptor beta chains from one specimen sequenced in a study of T-cell reconstitution after alpha-beta-depleted transplantation in children. During its preparation, the TCRbeta library received unique molecular identifiers. Each CDR3 protein gets one entry after TCRdb re-called the PCR reads with MiXCR. The sample holds hundreds of thousands of distinct CDR3 sequences, 18% seen once. This sample comprised PBMCs from the stem cell graft donor, obtained from the stem cell graft. The receptors were gathered from a human donor who donated a stem cell graft to a child with acute lymphoblastic leukemia.

This clonotype was found a few times. V and J are TRBV5-1 and TRBJ2-1; 12 bases agree with TRBD2. The CDR3 is made up of 13 amino acids. V trimming: 5 bases; J trimming: 8 bases; junction bases outside the gene matches: 2. The germline CDR1 and CDR2 sequences are SGHRS and YFSETQ. CDR3 sequence: CASRTSGRYEQFF. The CDR3 DNA follows: TGCGCCAGCAGGACTAGCGGGAGATATGAGCAGTTCTTC.

This clonotype was counted between two and nine times. This chain connects TRBV9 to TRBJ2-7; D not certain. Germline V gene data show CDR1 as SGDLS and CDR2 as YYNGEE. Trimming removed 0 bases at V and 0 bases at J, with 7 bases between. This CDR3 region has 14 residues. The CDR3 protein is CASSVASNSYEQYF. The CDR3, as DNA: TGTGCCAGCAGCGTAGCTAGTAACTCCTACGAGCAGTACTTC.